This TCR beta chain stems from a study of cytomegalovirus exposure and HLA in healthy donors. PCR employed 60 Vbeta and 13 Jbeta primers. Profiled with immunoSEQ multiplex PCR; TCRdb holds only in-frame clones, not every one. The sample lists approximately 100,000 clones, about 70% seen once, with roughly 8% in the top ten. The CDR3 sequence is 14 residues long. From germline, CDR1 is SGHDT and CDR2 YYEEEE. This clone was seen only a few times. Sequences were obtained from PBMCs. This sequence joins TRBV5-6 and TRBJ2-5; TRBD2 agrees at 8 bases. The end of the DNA aligns better with TRBJ2-7, so the J call may be wrong. This clonotype was obtained from a human donor in good health. CDR3 protein: CASSLGLAGHEQYF. In nucleotides, the CDR3 is TGTGCCAGCAGCTTAGGACTAGCCGGCCACGAGCAGTACTTC.